One and the same sample provided the 31 T cell receptor beta chains below, sequenced in a study of T cell changes during pregnancy in multiple sclerosis. Sequenced by immunoSEQ multiplex PCR; TCRdb stores in-frame clones only, minus some. The data contain 50,000 to 65,000 clones, around 90% of them singletons. The source was peripheral blood, collected in the first trimester of pregnancy. These TCRs come from a female donor with multiple sclerosis, enrolled in a pregnancy study.

The V and J genes are TRBV7-9 and TRBJ2-1; D is perhaps TRBD2 (7 bases). Germline CDR1 reads SEHNR; CDR2 reads FQNEAQ (reference sequence). The CDR3 loop spans 14 amino acids. V gave up 4 bases and J gave up 5 bases, with 12 bases separating them. CDR3 residues: CASSWGGPNNEQFF. Written as DNA, the CDR3 is TGTGCCAGCAGCTGGGGGGGGCCCAACAATGAGCAGTTCTTC.

This clone has a single count. This chain joins TRBV7-9 and TRBJ2-2, with 7 bases lining up with TRBD2. CDR3 size: 14 residues. The trim removed 6 bases at V and 5 bases at J, leaving 6 bases unmatched. In germline, CDR1 is SEHNR, CDR2 FQNEAQ (reference sequence). CDR3: CASRQLAWTGELFF. Here the CDR3 DNA reads TGTGCCAGCAGGCAACTAGCGTGGACCGGGGAGCTGTTTTTT.

The V gene is TRBV5-5, the J gene TRBJ1-1; possible D gene TRBD1, 6 bases. Germline values: CDR1 SGHKS, CDR2 YYEKEE (reference sequence). The V and J ends lost 1 base and 1 base respectively, with 11 bases between them. The CDR3 has 15 amino acids. In DNA, the CDR3 is TGTGCCAGCAGCTTGTTTGCAGGGGCGAACACTGAAGCTTTCTTT. Its translation: CASSLFAGANTEAFF.

This clone was seen only once. The chain recombines TRBV5-1 with TRBJ2-7, with a weak D call TRBD2 (6 bases). The CDR3 spans 14 residues. Deletions cut 4 bases from V and 4 bases from J, with 15 bases between. Germline-derived CDR1 and CDR2 are SGHRS and YFSETQ. CDR3 sequence: CASSPMTAGYEQYF. The CDR3 DNA is TGCGCCAGCAGCCCGATGACAGCGGGTTACGAGCAGTACTTC.

This clone was counted a few times. V is TRBV28 and J is TRBJ2-1; 7 nucleotides match TRBD2. The germline gives CDR1 MDHEN, CDR2 SYDVKM. CDR3 size: 15 residues. J gave up 1 base and V 3 bases, and 3 bases lay outside the gene matches. This CDR3 reads CASSLKRDSYNEQFF. CDR3 in DNA: TGTGCCAGCAGTTTGAAGCGGGATTCCTACAATGAGCAGTTCTTC. Full variable domain (rest looked up from reference TRBV28 and TRBJ2-1): DVKVTQSSRYLVKRTGEKVFLECVQDMDHENMFWYRQDPGLGLRLIYFSYDVKMKEKGDIPEGYSVSREKKERFSLILESASTNQTSMYLCASSLKRDSYNEQFFGPGTRLTVL.

The CDR3 DNA follows: TGTGCCAGCAGTTTATCTGGAGGGGTTAGCAATCAGCCCCAGCATTTT. Its translation is CASSLSGGVSNQPQHF. The V gene is TRBV28, the J gene TRBJ1-5, with D possibly being TRBD1 (5 bases). Germline V gene sequence: CDR1 MDHEN, CDR2 SYDVKM. Trimming took off 1 base at V and 0 bases at J, with 10 bases between the two ends. The CDR3 totals 16 residues.

This sequence joins TRBV10-3 and TRBJ2-2, with TRBD1 identical over 10 bases. Germline-derived CDR1 and CDR2 are ENHRY and SYGVKD. Losses at the gene ends were 7 bases for V and 3 bases for J; bases not matched to a gene: 2. CDR3 length: 14 residues. The CDR3 coding sequence is TGTGCCATCAAGGGGACAGGGGACACCGGGGAGCTGTTTTTT. Protein sequence: CAIKGTGDTGELFF.

The chain carries TRBV27 and TRBJ2-1, with 7 bases that match TRBD2. The J segment lost 5 bases and the V segment lost 7 bases, leaving 11 bases of the junction unmatched. Germline assignment: CDR1 MNHEY and CDR2 SMNVEV (reference sequence). This CDR3 has 15 residues. The CDR3 DNA reads TGTGCCAGCATTAATCCCGCGGGAGAGGACAATGAGCAGTTCTTC. Its protein is CASINPAGEDNEQFF.

The chain links TRBV19 to TRBJ2-5; D is undetermined. The CDR3 is made up of 13 amino acids. The germline CDR1 and CDR2 sequences are LNHDA and SQIVND (reference sequence). Trimming stripped 6 bases from V and 1 base from J, with 9 bases between. CDR3 in amino acids: CASRQNVQETQYF. CDR3 coding DNA: TGTGCCAGTAGACAAAACGTCCAAGAGACCCAGTACTTC.

The J gene is TRBJ1-1, the V gene TRBV28; D might be TRBD1 (6 bases). The CDR3 is made up of 13 amino acids. Germline V gene sequence: CDR1 MDHEN, CDR2 SYDVKM. Deletions cut 8 bases from V and 6 bases from J, with 16 bases between. The CDR3, as DNA: TGTGCCAGCGGCAGAACCCAGGGGCCTGAAGCTTTCTTT. Residues: CASGRTQGPEAFF. Using reference TRBV28 and TRBJ1-1 for the parts outside the CDR3, the full variable domain is DVKVTQSSRYLVKRTGEKVFLECVQDMDHENMFWYRQDPGLGLRLIYFSYDVKMKEKGDIPEGYSVSREKKERFSLILESASTNQTSMYLCASGRTQGPEAFFGQGTRLTVV.

This chain links TRBV7-6 with TRBJ2-1; D perhaps matches TRBD1 (5 bases). There are 15 residues in the CDR3. Trimming removed 5 bases from V and 0 bases from J, with 11 bases in between. Germline V lookup: CDR1 SGHVS, CDR2 FNYEAQ. In DNA form, the CDR3 reads TGTGCCAGCAGCCCCAGGGTTACCTCCTACAATGAGCAGTTCTTC. Protein sequence: CASSPRVTSYNEQFF.

This sequence joins TRBV28 and TRBJ2-2; TRBD2 aligns across 8 bases. Germline V gene data show CDR1 as MDHEN and CDR2 as SYDVKM. The CDR3 has 16 residues. With 4 bases clipped from V and 1 base from J, the junction kept 5 bases outside the gene matches. The CDR3 reads CASSSVGTRNTGELFF. The DNA of the CDR3 is TGTGCCAGCAGTTCAGTCGGGACTAGGAACACCGGGGAGCTGTTTTTT.

This clone was observed a few times. V is TRBV18 and J is TRBJ2-5; D ambiguous. This CDR3 region has 14 residues. Germline assignment: CDR1 KGHSH and CDR2 LQKENI. The ends were cut back, 5 bases at V and 2 bases at J, with 12 bases in the middle. CDR3 coding DNA: TGTGCCAGCTCATCATCCATGAGGCAAGAGACCCAGTACTTC. Translated: CASSSSMRQETQYF.

V usage is TRBV5-1 and J usage is TRBJ2-3; 9 bases are a match to TRBD2. V dropped 5 bases and J dropped 2; count of bases not matched to a gene: 3. The CDR3 spans 14 residues. CDR1 and CDR2 from the germline V gene are SGHRS and YFSETQ. The DNA for the CDR3 is TGCGCCAGCAGGGGGACTAGCCTCACAGATACGCAGTATTTT. Protein product: CASRGTSLTDTQYF. The full variable domain, with the rest looked up from reference TRBV5-1 and TRBJ2-3, is KAGVTQTPRYLIKTRGQQVTLSCSPISGHRSVSWYQQTPGQGLQFLFEYFSETQRNKGNFPGRFSGRQFSNSRSEMNVSTLELGDSALYLCASRGTSLTDTQYFGPGTRLTVL.

The chain employs TRBV30 and TRBJ2-3; TRBD2 agrees at 10 bases. This CDR3 has 17 amino acids. The junction had 12 bases not matched to a gene; V was cut back by 2 bases and J by 4 bases. Germline CDR1 GTSNPN, CDR2 SVGIG (reference sequence). The CDR3 sequence is CAWSRAGGPGGADTQYF. CDR3 nucleotides: TGTGCCTGGAGTAGAGCGGGAGGGCCGGGAGGGGCAGATACGCAGTATTTT.

The chain is built from TRBV4-3 and TRBJ2-1; 9 nucleotides agree with TRBD2. V lost 4 bases to trimming and J lost 6 bases; unmatched junction nucleotides: 10. Germline V lookup: CDR1 LGHNA, CDR2 YSLEER. The CDR3 consists of 16 residues. The CDR3 sequence is CASSRTGTSSINEQFF. The DNA of the CDR3 is TGCGCCAGCAGCCGGACCGGGACTAGCAGTATCAATGAGCAGTTCTTC.

This clone was seen only a few times. V and J are TRBV9 and TRBJ1-1; 8 bases match TRBD1. Germline trimming cut 3 bases from V and 13 bases from J; bases unmatched to any gene: 8. The germline V gene encodes CDR1 SGDLS and CDR2 YYNGEE. The CDR3 runs to 12 residues. The CDR3 reads CASSARTGSGFF. CDR3 DNA sequence: TGTGCCAGCAGCGCCAGGACAGGGAGCGGTTTCTTT.

This clone has just a few counts. This chain uses TRBV11-2 with TRBJ2-2; weak D call: TRBD2 (6 bases). Germline V gives CDR1 SGHAT, CDR2 FQNNGV. V lost 1 base and J 3 bases, leaving 12 bases between the germline ends. This CDR3 region has 16 residues. The CDR3 loop reads CASSLVNPGDTGELFF. As DNA, the CDR3 is TGTGCCAGCAGCTTAGTTAATCCGGGAGACACCGGGGAGCTGTTTTTT.

This clone has a single count. The chain is built from TRBV28 and TRBJ1-1, with 8 bases lining up with TRBD1. V lost 6 bases, J lost 5 bases, and 8 bases stayed unmatched. The germline gives CDR1 MDHEN, CDR2 SYDVKM. This CDR3 contains 14 residues. DNA of the CDR3: TGTGCCAGCAGGATCGACAGGGGTAGTACTGAAGCTTTCTTT. Translation: CASRIDRGSTEAFF.

V is TRBV28 and J is TRBJ2-7; perhaps TRBD1 as D (6 bases). The CDR3 covers 18 residues. V was trimmed by 4 bases and J by 2 bases, leaving 24 bases between them. CDR1 is MDHEN and CDR2 is SYDVKM in the germline V gene. The CDR3 nucleotides read TGTGCCAGCAGTTGTTCGTATAGGGGGTCCACAAACACCTACGAGCAGTACTTC. Translation: CASSCSYRGSTNTYEQYF.

This chain links TRBV5-8 with TRBJ2-7; 8 bases map to TRBD2. Germline V gene lookup returns CDR1 SGHTS and CDR2 YDEGEE. Trimming cost V 0 bases and J 3 bases; bases outside gene matches: 2. There are 14 residues in the CDR3. The CDR3 protein is CASSLELADYEQYF. The DNA of the CDR3 is TGTGCCAGCAGCTTGGAACTAGCGGACTACGAGCAGTACTTC.

The chain uses TRBV6-5 and TRBJ1-5; a possible D gene is TRBD1 (5 bases). V was clipped by 6 bases and J by 7 bases, with 13 bases between them. CDR3 size: 13 residues. The V gene's germline CDR1 is MNHEY and CDR2 SVGAGI. CDR3 in amino acids: CASRGQVNQPQHF. As DNA, the CDR3 is TGTGCCAGCAGGGGGCAGGTAAACCAGCCCCAGCATTTT.

The chain couples TRBV6-1 to TRBJ1-5, with 7 bases matching TRBD1. The CDR3 consists of 15 residues. Per the germline V gene, CDR1 is MNHNS and CDR2 is SASEGT. J gave up 2 bases and V 5 bases, and 6 bases lay outside the gene matches. The CDR3 region has the DNA TGTGCCAGCAGTCCCCTCGGACAGGGCAATCAGCCCCAGCATTTT. The encoded protein is CASSPLGQGNQPQHF.

V is TRBV10-3 and J is TRBJ2-1; TRBD2 aligns across 8 bases. From germline, CDR1 is ENHRY and CDR2 SYGVKD. V lost 1 base and J lost 0; bases outside the gene matches: 8. The CDR3 is 18 amino acids. CDR3 region: CAISEFWTSLSSYNEQFF. Here the CDR3 DNA reads TGTGCCATCAGTGAGTTTTGGACTAGCCTAAGCTCCTACAATGAGCAGTTCTTC.

The chain is built from TRBV4-1 and TRBJ2-5; a possible D gene is TRBD2 (6 bases). The V and J ends lost 0 bases and 2 bases respectively, with 13 bases between them. This CDR3 spans 16 amino acids. The V gene's germline CDR1 is MGHRA and CDR2 YSYEKL. The CDR3 loop reads CASSQEGAGIQETQYF. The CDR3 DNA follows: TGCGCCAGCAGCCAAGAAGGGGCGGGGATTCAAGAGACCCAGTACTTC.

J is TRBJ2-7 and V is TRBV19; weak D call: TRBD1 (6 bases). The V end was cut by 2 bases, the J end by 1 base, with 9 bases between. The CDR3 has 14 amino acids. CDR1 LNHDA and CDR2 SQIVND come from the germline V gene (reference sequence). The CDR3 reads CASSIKGVSYEQYF. The CDR3, as DNA: TGTGCCAGTAGTATAAAGGGGGTTTCCTACGAGCAGTACTTC.

Only a few counts were recorded for this clone. V is TRBV4-2 and J is TRBJ2-6; the D is unclear. CDR1 and CDR2 from the germline V gene are LGHNA and YNFKEQ. V was cut by 0 bases and J by 3 bases, with 9 bases left in between. The CDR3 sequence is 16 residues long. Here the CDR3 DNA reads TGTGCCAGCAGCCAAGAAGTAGGAGTTGGGGCCAACGTCCTGACTTTC. Translating gives CASSQEVGVGANVLTF.

V usage is TRBV19 and J usage is TRBJ2-1, with 8 nucleotides matching TRBD2. The CDR3 runs 15 residues. Per germline, CDR1 LNHDA and CDR2 SQIVND (reference sequence). J was trimmed by 4 bases and V by 3 bases; bases with no gene match: 5. CDR3 sequence: CASSIPAGDYNEQFF. The CDR3, as DNA: TGTGCCAGTAGTATCCCAGCGGGAGATTACAATGAGCAGTTCTTC.

This chain joins TRBV5-1 and TRBJ2-5; D may be TRBD2 (6 bases). This CDR3 is built from 16 residues. Trimming stripped 4 bases from V and 1 base from J, with 17 bases between. The germline V gene has CDR1 SGHRS and CDR2 YFSETQ. CDR3 residues: CASSGPGTPAQETQYF. Here the CDR3 DNA reads TGCGCCAGCAGCGGTCCGGGGACTCCAGCCCAAGAGACCCAGTACTTC.

The chain combines TRBV6-5 with TRBJ2-3; perhaps TRBD2 as D (5 bases). The V and J ends lost 5 bases and 1 base respectively, with 13 bases between them. Germline assignment: CDR1 MNHEY and CDR2 SVGAGI. The CDR3 extends over 15 amino acids. The CDR3 sequence: CASSLSEGGTDTQYF. In DNA form, the CDR3 reads TGTGCCAGCAGTCTTAGCGAAGGTGGCACAGATACGCAGTATTTT.

The gene calls are TRBV5-6 and TRBJ1-2; 11 bases are shared with TRBD1. The J segment lost 6 bases and the V segment lost 2 bases, leaving 3 bases of the junction unmatched. Per the germline V gene, CDR1 is SGHDT and CDR2 is YYEEEE. The CDR3 loop spans 14 amino acids. Written as DNA, the CDR3 is TGTGCCAGCAGCTTTAGGACAGGGGGCGATGGCTACACCTTC. Protein product: CASSFRTGGDGYTF.